Following are 20 T cell receptor beta chains from one sample sequenced in a study of radiotherapy plus CTLA-4 blockade in lung cancer. Assay used: immunoSEQ multiplex PCR; TCRdb lists only in-frame clones, some missing. The sample has about 32,000 clones, roughly four fifths seen once. The sequencing here drew on peripheral blood, taken from a patient treated with radiotherapy plus ipilimumab. These receptors originate from a human donor with non-small cell lung cancer that progressed on radiotherapy plus ipilimumab.

This clone was seen only once. The rearrangement uses TRBV5-1 and TRBJ2-3; 14 nucleotides agree with TRBD2. Germline CDR1 is SGHRS and CDR2 is YFSETQ. This CDR3 contains 18 residues. After removal of 6 bases from V and 1 base from J, the junction contained 10 bases not matched to a gene. The CDR3 reads CASTTGTSGGSGTDTQYF. CDR3 bases: TGCGCCAGCACCACCGGGACTAGCGGGGGTTCCGGCACAGATACGCAGTATTTT.

The chain combines TRBV7-3 with TRBJ2-2, with a tentative D call TRBD2 (6 bases). V gave up 5 bases and J gave up 0 bases, with 10 bases separating them. Germline V gene data show CDR1 as SGHTA and CDR2 as FQGTGA. This CDR3 contains 15 residues. As DNA, the CDR3 is TGTGCCAGCAGCCGGGACTTTACGAACACCGGGGAGCTGTTTTTT. Its protein product is CASSRDFTNTGELFF.

The chain combines TRBV19 with TRBJ1-1; TRBD1 aligns across 10 bases. CDR1 and CDR2 (germline): LNHDA, SQIVND (reference sequence). Trimming took 6 bases from V and 1 from J; bases not matched to a gene: 5. The CDR3 totals 15 residues. CDR3 nucleotide sequence: TGTGCCAGTAGCTCCTGGGACAGGGGGAACACTGAAGCTTTCTTT. Protein: CASSSWDRGNTEAFF.

The CDR3 DNA is TGCGCCAGCAGCTTGGCCGGGGACTTCGGAAACACCATATATTTT. It specifies CASSLAGDFGNTIYF. The chain is built from TRBV5-1 and TRBJ1-3; D is possibly TRBD1 (5 bases). Trimming left V 0 bases short and J 4 bases short, with 11 bases between. Germline V gene sequence: CDR1 SGHRS, CDR2 YFSETQ. CDR3 length: 15 residues.

This chain links TRBV5-1 with TRBJ2-5; maybe TRBD2 (6 bases). The J call is uncertain, as TRBJ2-7 better fits the DNA end. The CDR3 sequence is 16 residues long. The V gene's germline CDR1 is SGHRS and CDR2 YFSETQ. CDR3 sequence (DNA): TGCGCCAGCAGCGCCCTCGGGGGAGTCCCACTACACGAGCAGTACTTC. This translates into CASSALGGVPLHEQYF.

The V call is TRBV2, the J call TRBJ2-5, with 13 bases that match TRBD2. Trimming cost V 7 bases and J 5 bases; bases outside gene matches: 7. Germline lookup yields CDR1 SNHLY and CDR2 FYNNEI. There are 15 residues in the CDR3. The CDR3 bases are TGTGCCAGCACTCGACTAGCGGGGGGAGGTGAGACCCAGTACTTC. This sequence encodes CASTRLAGGGETQYF.

The rearrangement links TRBV11-2 to TRBJ1-3; D is unclear. In germline, CDR1 is SGHAT, CDR2 FQNNGV. V lost 5 bases to trimming and J lost 5 bases, with 19 bases between them. CDR3 length: 16 residues. The CDR3 reads CASSPRPARGRNTIYF. The CDR3 DNA reads as TGTGCCAGCAGCCCTCGTCCCGCCCGGGGAAGAAACACCATATATTTT.

The DNA for the CDR3 is TGTGCCAGCAGCCCTCAAGGGGCCACTGGGTACGAGCAGTACTTC. Translated: CASSPQGATGYEQYF. The rearrangement uses TRBV9 and TRBJ2-7, with D tentatively TRBD1 (5 bases). Germline V gene sequence: CDR1 SGDLS, CDR2 YYNGEE. The CDR3 consists of 15 residues. Trimming removed 4 bases from V and 4 bases from J, with 18 bases in between. The full variable domain, completed using reference TRBV9 and TRBJ2-7, is DSGVTQTPKHLITATGQRVTLRCSPRSGDLSVYWYQQSLDQGLQFLIQYYNGEERAKGNILERFSAQQFPDLHSELNLSSLELGDSALYFCASSPQGATGYEQYFGPGTRLTVT.

The V call is TRBV11-2, the J call TRBJ2-1; TRBD2 aligns across 11 bases. The CDR3 loop spans 17 amino acids. Germline CDR1 is SGHAT and CDR2 is FQNNGV. V was pared by 3 bases and J by 9 bases, with 13 bases of the junction left unmatched. CDR3 amino acids: CASSFRLAGQRQGEQFF. CDR3 bases: TGTGCCAGCAGCTTCCGACTAGCGGGACAACGTCAGGGTGAGCAGTTCTTC.

This chain links TRBV7-9 with TRBJ2-5, with no clear D. CDR3 length: 15 amino acids. CDR1 and CDR2 (germline): SEHNR, FQNEAQ (reference sequence). V lost 1 base, J lost 11 bases, and 20 bases lay in between. CDR3 region: CASSLDMSPTYGQYF. The CDR3 coding sequence is TGTGCCAGCAGCTTAGATATGTCTCCCACCTACGGGCAGTACTTC.

The chain carries TRBV7-9 and TRBJ2-7, with a possible D match to TRBD2 (6 bases). This CDR3 region has 14 residues. Germline CDR1 SEHNR, CDR2 FQNEAQ (reference sequence). V lost 1 base and J 3 bases, leaving 10 bases between the germline ends. The DNA of the CDR3 is TGTGCCAGCAGCTTAGGAGGGACTTACTACGAGCAGTACTTC. This encodes CASSLGGTYYEQYF.

The rearrangement joins TRBV7-6 to TRBJ2-1; 10 bases line up with TRBD2. This CDR3 is built from 17 residues. Per the germline V gene, CDR1 is SGHVS and CDR2 is FNYEAQ. V gave up 4 bases and J gave up 2 bases; unmatched junction bases: 8. This CDR3 is CASSWIPLAGAYNEQFF. CDR3 nucleotide sequence: TGTGCCAGCAGCTGGATCCCTCTAGCGGGGGCCTACAATGAGCAGTTCTTC.

The chain has TRBV4-1 and TRBJ2-1, with D perhaps matching TRBD2 (6 bases). The CDR3 spans 17 residues. The V end was cut by 1 base, the J end by 7 bases, with 20 bases between. Germline V gives CDR1 MGHRA, CDR2 YSYEKL. Here the CDR3 DNA reads TGCGCCAGCAGCCAAGTATTCTACCCCGGGAGCAGGAATGAGCAGTTCTTC. This gives the protein CASSQVFYPGSRNEQFF.

The chain combines TRBV5-1 with TRBJ2-3; D gene unclear. Germline V gene data show CDR1 as SGHRS and CDR2 as YFSETQ. V shed 0 bases and J shed 3 bases, with 5 bases lying between them. The CDR3 runs 13 residues. CDR3 in amino acids: CASSLELTDTQYF. The CDR3 region has the DNA TGCGCCAGCAGCTTGGAACTGACAGATACGCAGTATTTT.

The chain carries TRBV15 and TRBJ1-1; D is unclear. The V gene lost 0 bases and the J gene lost 10 bases, with 18 bases spanning the gap. The CDR3 loop spans 15 amino acids. The V gene's germline CDR1 is LNHNV and CDR2 YYDKDF (reference sequence). The CDR3 reads CATSRDEGLDFTAFF. The CDR3 DNA reads TGTGCCACCAGCAGAGATGAGGGTTTGGATTTCACAGCTTTCTTT.

A few counts support this clone. V gene TRBV4-2 combines with J gene TRBJ2-7, with 7 bases that match TRBD2. Germline CDR1 LGHNA, CDR2 YNFKEQ. This CDR3 has 14 amino acids. The ends lost 0 bases at V and 6 bases at J; junction bases unmatched: 5. DNA for the CDR3: TGTGCCAGCAGCCAAGAGACTAGCCGACGCGAGCAGTACTTC. It encodes CASSQETSRREQYF.

V usage is TRBV10-2 and J usage is TRBJ2-2, with 13 bases lining up with TRBD2. CDR1 is WSHSY and CDR2 is SAAADI in the germline V gene. V lost 6 bases to trimming and J lost 0 bases; unmatched junction nucleotides: 10. This CDR3 has 19 amino acids. CDR3 DNA: TGCGCCAGCAGAAGCCCGGGACTAGCGGGGAGTGCGAACACCGGGGAGCTGTTTTTT. As protein: CASRSPGLAGSANTGELFF.

This chain joins TRBV9 and TRBJ2-7, with 7 bases identical to TRBD1. Germline CDR1 reads SGDLS; CDR2 reads YYNGEE. The CDR3 runs 18 residues. The J segment lost 1 base and the V segment lost 5 bases, leaving 18 bases of the junction unmatched. CDR3 protein: CASSDRDRTGLSSYEQYF. In DNA, the CDR3 is TGTGCCAGCAGTGACAGGGACCGCACGGGGCTCTCGTCCTACGAGCAGTACTTC.

This rearrangement joins TRBV7-3 to TRBJ2-1; 9 nucleotides agree with TRBD2. CDR1 and CDR2 (germline): SGHTA, FQGTGA. The CDR3 spans 13 residues. Trimming cost V 9 bases and J 7 bases; bases outside gene matches: 7. The CDR3, as DNA: TGTGCCAGTGCTAGCGGGGCGGGGAATGAGCAGTTCTTC. Protein: CASASGAGNEQFF.

This clone counts as medium-sized. The chain uses TRBV7-9 and TRBJ2-7; D is ambiguous. Between the trimmed V and J ends, which lost 1 base and 2 bases, there was a span of 15 bases. The length of the CDR3 is 16 residues. Germline V CDR1 and CDR2: SEHNR, FQNEAQ (reference sequence). CDR3 in amino acids: CASSLENSLRPYEQYF. In DNA form, the CDR3 reads TGTGCCAGCAGCTTAGAGAACAGCTTAAGACCCTACGAGCAGTACTTC.